The clone carrying this TCR beta chain showed up just a few times. Its matching antigen is unknown. The sample belongs to a study of human T cells and chemical hapten exposure. Study-level findings and limits: TCRs above 1 in 1000 frequency did not change with DPC sensitization.

The CDR3 runs 17 residues. J was trimmed by 2 bases and V by 2 bases; bases with no gene match: 8. Germline assignment: CDR1 LGHDT and CDR2 YNNKEL (reference sequence). In the original analysis: TCR counts had a median of approximately 87,000 per sample and spanned about 20,000 to 750,000. TCRdb ran MiXCR on the RACE reads and lists one entry per CDR3 protein. TCRdb's processing, not the authors', yielded these V and J calls. The sample lists roughly 100,000 distinct CDR3 sequences, about 34% occurring once. Noted time point: patch test 3, about 24 weeks after DPC sensitization. The treatment here: therapeutic diphenylcyclopropenone sensitization with weekly scalp DPC. Donors were 18 to 70-year-old alopecia patients suitable for DPC.

This TCR came from a man in his forties or fifties with alopecia areata. Some clones in this sample may be carry-over from other donors' samples. The chain links TRBV3-1 to TRBJ2-5, with 10 positions matching TRBD2. The material was whole blood, obtained in connection with sensitization to the hapten diphenylcyclopropenone (DPC). CDR3 DNA sequence: TGTGCCAGCAGCCAAATTTCGGGACTAGCGAGGCAAGAGACCCAGTACTTC. This encodes CASSQISGLARQETQYF.